These T cell receptor beta chains were read from a single sample in a study of cytomegalovirus exposure and HLA in healthy donors. Sequencing was performed with immunoSEQ multiplex PCR; in TCRdb, only in-frame clones are kept and a portion is missing. In total, the table holds around 140,000 clones. Sequences were obtained from PBMCs. The receptors come from a woman younger than 30 in good health and CMV-seronegative. Each CDR3 is given with its conserved first and last residue. Each record gives: J gene, clone size, D gene, V gene, CDR3 protein, CDR3 DNA. A D gene is named only where the DNA matches it firmly. Only part of the rows carry a size: once, few, many, or a class if the clone is expanded.

J gene: TRBJ1-2; clone size: -; D gene: -; V gene: TRBV9; CDR3 protein: CASSPGGDGYTF; CDR3 DNA: TGTGCCAGCAGCCCCGGAGGGGACGGCTACACCTTC
J gene: TRBJ2-2; clone size: -; D gene: TRBD1; V gene: TRBV18; CDR3 protein: CASSPNRGFTGELFF; CDR3 DNA: TGTGCCAGCTCACCTAACAGGGGGTTCACCGGGGAGCTGTTTTTT
J gene: TRBJ1-4; clone size: -; D gene: -; V gene: TRBV5-5; CDR3 protein: CASSGGPSQHEKLFF; CDR3 DNA: TGTGCCAGCAGCGGAGGGCCCTCCCAGCATGAAAAACTGTTTTTT
J gene: TRBJ2-2; clone size: -; D gene: -; V gene: TRBV6-6; CDR3 protein: CASSYSPPGPTGELFF; CDR3 DNA: TGTGCCAGCAGTTACTCCCCCCCAGGGCCCACCGGGGAGCTGTTTTTT
J gene: TRBJ2-1; clone size: -; D gene: TRBD2; V gene: TRBV15; CDR3 protein: CATSRVQEGTSGPPDNEQFF; CDR3 DNA: TGTGCCACCAGCAGAGTGCAAGAAGGGACTAGCGGTCCTCCCGACAATGAGCAGTTCTTC
J gene: TRBJ2-7; clone size: -; D gene: -; V gene: TRBV7-9; CDR3 protein: CASSFKQGNLLPYEQYF; CDR3 DNA: TGTGCCAGCAGCTTCAAACAGGGAAACCTACTCCCCTACGAGCAGTACTTC
J gene: TRBJ1-1; clone size: -; D gene: -; V gene: TRBV16; CDR3 protein: CASSQYGGQVTEAFF; CDR3 DNA: TGTGCCAGCAGCCAATACGGGGGGCAGGTCACTGAAGCTTTCTTT
J gene: TRBJ1-2; clone size: -; D gene: -; V gene: TRBV7-9; CDR3 protein: CASSLATSLNYGYTF; CDR3 DNA: TGTGCCAGCAGCTTGGCGACATCCCTGAACTATGGCTACACCTTC
J gene: TRBJ2-1; clone size: -; D gene: -; V gene: TRBV9; CDR3 protein: CASSEGGASAYNEQFF; CDR3 DNA: TGTGCCAGCAGTGAGGGGGGGGCTAGCGCGTACAATGAGCAGTTCTTC
J gene: TRBJ2-2; clone size: -; D gene: -; V gene: TRBV9; CDR3 protein: CASSVGGGGGTGELFF; CDR3 DNA: TGTGCCAGCAGCGTAGGGGGAGGAGGAGGTACCGGGGAGCTGTTTTTT
J gene: TRBJ2-3; clone size: -; D gene: TRBD2; V gene: TRBV7-9; CDR3 protein: CASSLGGGVTDTQYF; CDR3 DNA: TGTGCCAGCAGCTTGGGGGGGGGTGTGACAGATACGCAGTATTTT
J gene: TRBJ2-3; clone size: -; D gene: -; V gene: TRBV11-1; CDR3 protein: CASSALDTQYF; CDR3 DNA: TGTGCCAGCAGCGCACTAGATACGCAGTATTTT
J gene: TRBJ2-3; clone size: -; D gene: -; V gene: TRBV7-2; CDR3 protein: CASSLARGTDTQYF; CDR3 DNA: TGTGCCAGCAGCTTAGCTAGGGGAACAGATACGCAGTATTTT
J gene: TRBJ2-7; clone size: -; D gene: TRBD2; V gene: TRBV7-3; CDR3 protein: CASSSIAGVGEQYF; CDR3 DNA: TGTGCCAGCAGCTCTATAGCGGGAGTGGGTGAGCAGTACTTC
J gene: TRBJ2-7; clone size: -; D gene: -; V gene: TRBV27; CDR3 protein: CASSWLYPGLTNSYEQYF; CDR3 DNA: TGTGCCAGCAGTTGGCTATACCCGGGACTTACGAACTCCTACGAGCAGTACTTC
J gene: TRBJ2-1; clone size: -; D gene: -; V gene: TRBV5-4; CDR3 protein: CASSLDFGSYNEQFF; CDR3 DNA: TGTGCCAGCAGCTTGGACTTCGGCTCCTACAATGAGCAGTTCTTC
J gene: TRBJ1-6; clone size: -; D gene: TRBD1; V gene: TRBV5-5; CDR3 protein: CASSLPTGASPLHF; CDR3 DNA: TGTGCCAGCAGCTTGCCTACAGGGGCATCACCCCTCCACTTT
J gene: TRBJ2-3; clone size: -; D gene: TRBD2; V gene: TRBV5-4; CDR3 protein: CASSDSRGVTDTQYF; CDR3 DNA: TGTGCCAGCAGCGACAGCCGGGGGGTTACAGATACGCAGTATTTT
J gene: TRBJ2-1; clone size: -; D gene: TRBD2; V gene: TRBV11-3; CDR3 protein: CASSNPIAGDSYNEQFF; CDR3 DNA: TGTGCCAGCAGCAATCCTATAGCGGGAGATTCTTACAATGAGCAGTTCTTC
J gene: TRBJ1-5; clone size: -; D gene: -; V gene: TRBV30; CDR3 protein: CAWNHGGNQPQHF; CDR3 DNA: TGTGCCTGGAACCACGGGGGAAATCAGCCCCAGCATTTT
J gene: TRBJ2-7; clone size: -; D gene: -; V gene: TRBV6-1; CDR3 protein: CASSEEVSSSYEQYF; CDR3 DNA: TGTGCCAGCAGTGAGGAGGTTTCAAGCTCCTACGAGCAGTACTTC
J gene: TRBJ2-5; clone size: -; D gene: -; V gene: TRBV10-1; CDR3 protein: CASSDGREETQYF; CDR3 DNA: TGCGCCAGCAGTGACGGTAGGGAGGAGACCCAGTACTTC
J gene: TRBJ1-6; clone size: -; D gene: TRBD1; V gene: TRBV4-1; CDR3 protein: CASSLQGDNSPLHF; CDR3 DNA: TGCGCCAGCAGCCTTCAGGGGGATAATTCACCCCTCCACTTT
J gene: TRBJ2-7; clone size: medium-sized; D gene: TRBD2; V gene: TRBV29-1; CDR3 protein: CSVEGGGTSSDYEQYF; CDR3 DNA: TGCAGCGTTGAGGGAGGCGGGACTAGTTCTGACTACGAGCAGTACTTC
J gene: TRBJ1-4; clone size: -; D gene: TRBD1; V gene: TRBV23-1; CDR3 protein: CASSQNRGTSQPPITNEKLFF; CDR3 DNA: TGCGCCAGCAGTCAAAACAGGGGAACGTCCCAACCACCCATAACTAATGAAAAACTGTTTTTT
J gene: TRBJ2-3; clone size: -; D gene: TRBD2; V gene: TRBV29-1; CDR3 protein: CSVGLAGASVGTDTQYF; CDR3 DNA: TGCAGCGTTGGCCTAGCGGGAGCATCAGTGGGTACAGATACGCAGTATTTT
J gene: TRBJ2-5; clone size: -; D gene: TRBD1; V gene: TRBV4-1; CDR3 protein: CASSFEQGYRQGARETQYF; CDR3 DNA: TGCGCCAGCAGTTTTGAGCAAGGGTACCGACAGGGGGCGCGAGAGACCCAGTACTTC
J gene: TRBJ1-5; clone size: -; D gene: -; V gene: TRBV2; CDR3 protein: CASSEIRRDQPQHF; CDR3 DNA: TGTGCCAGCAGCGAGATACGACGGGATCAGCCCCAGCATTTT
J gene: TRBJ2-5; clone size: -; D gene: -; V gene: TRBV27; CDR3 protein: CASSFLNQETQYF; CDR3 DNA: TGTGCCAGCAGTTTTTTAAACCAAGAGACCCAGTACTTC
J gene: TRBJ1-5; clone size: -; D gene: -; V gene: TRBV6-6; CDR3 protein: CASSYGARDNQPQHF; CDR3 DNA: TGTGCCAGCAGTTACGGGGCCAGGGACAATCAGCCCCAGCATTTT
J gene: TRBJ2-1; clone size: -; D gene: -; V gene: TRBV30; CDR3 protein: CAWSLVGVPYNEQFF; CDR3 DNA: TGTGCCTGGAGTTTGGTTGGAGTTCCCTACAATGAGCAGTTCTTC
J gene: TRBJ2-7; clone size: -; D gene: TRBD2; V gene: TRBV19; CDR3 protein: CASSTLAGGPHEQYF; CDR3 DNA: TGTGCCAGTAGTACCCTAGCGGGAGGGCCCCACGAGCAGTACTTC
J gene: TRBJ1-1; clone size: -; D gene: -; V gene: TRBV30; CDR3 protein: CAWDRGGANTEAFF; CDR3 DNA: TGTGCCTGGGACCGCGGGGGGGCGAACACTGAAGCTTTCTTT
J gene: TRBJ2-3; clone size: -; D gene: TRBD2; V gene: TRBV7-3; CDR3 protein: CASSPGRESGTDTQYF; CDR3 DNA: TGTGCCAGCAGCCCAGGGCGGGAGTCGGGCACAGATACGCAGTATTTT
J gene: TRBJ1-4; clone size: -; D gene: -; V gene: TRBV28; CDR3 protein: CASSLPQGTEKLFF; CDR3 DNA: TGTGCCAGCAGTTTACCTCAGGGTACAGAAAAACTGTTTTTT
J gene: TRBJ2-3; clone size: -; D gene: -; V gene: TRBV25-1; CDR3 protein: CASSEFSLTDTQYF; CDR3 DNA: TGTGCCAGCAGTGAATTTAGTCTGACAGATACGCAGTATTTT
J gene: TRBJ1-2; clone size: -; D gene: -; V gene: TRBV7-3; CDR3 protein: CASSLIGGSNYGYTF; CDR3 DNA: TGTGCCAGCAGCTTAATCGGGGGTTCTAACTATGGCTACACCTTC
J gene: TRBJ1-4; clone size: medium-sized; D gene: TRBD1; V gene: TRBV6-1; CDR3 protein: CASSELSGTGNEKLFF; CDR3 DNA: TGTGCCAGCAGTGAACTATCCGGGACAGGGAATGAAAAACTGTTTTTT
J gene: TRBJ2-4; clone size: -; D gene: -; V gene: TRBV27; CDR3 protein: CASSSRASSGAKNIQYF; CDR3 DNA: TGTGCCAGCAGTTCACGCGCCTCAAGCGGAGCCAAAAACATTCAGTACTTC
J gene: TRBJ1-3; clone size: -; D gene: -; V gene: TRBV7-9; CDR3 protein: CASSAQAGSGNTIYF; CDR3 DNA: TGTGCCAGCAGCGCACAGGCCGGCTCTGGAAACACCATATATTTT
J gene: TRBJ2-1; clone size: -; D gene: -; V gene: TRBV27; CDR3 protein: CASSLLAAYNEQFF; CDR3 DNA: TGTGCCAGCAGTTTACTAGCCGCCTACAATGAGCAGTTCTTC
J gene: TRBJ1-3; clone size: -; D gene: -; V gene: TRBV29-1; CDR3 protein: CSVRGGSGNTIYF; CDR3 DNA: TGCAGCGTGAGAGGTGGCTCTGGAAACACCATATATTTT
J gene: TRBJ2-1; clone size: -; D gene: TRBD2; V gene: TRBV2; CDR3 protein: CASSELGLAGVDYNEQFF; CDR3 DNA: TGTGCCAGCAGTGAACTGGGACTAGCGGGAGTTGACTACAATGAGCAGTTCTTC
J gene: TRBJ2-1; clone size: -; D gene: TRBD2; V gene: TRBV7-7; CDR3 protein: CASSLRREGYNEQFF; CDR3 DNA: TGTGCCAGCAGCTTAAGGCGGGAGGGCTACAATGAGCAGTTCTTC
J gene: TRBJ2-3; clone size: -; D gene: TRBD1; V gene: TRBV27; CDR3 protein: CASRLQGVGTDTQYF; CDR3 DNA: TGTGCCAGCAGATTACAGGGGGTGGGCACAGATACGCAGTATTTT
J gene: TRBJ2-1; clone size: -; D gene: TRBD2; V gene: TRBV7-3; CDR3 protein: CASSLTGLADHYNEQFF; CDR3 DNA: TGTGCCAGCAGCTTAACGGGACTAGCGGATCACTACAATGAGCAGTTCTTC
J gene: TRBJ2-5; clone size: -; D gene: TRBD1; V gene: TRBV19; CDR3 protein: CASSRDSILYQETQYF; CDR3 DNA: TGTGCCAGTAGTAGGGACAGCATTTTGTACCAAGAGACCCAGTACTTC
J gene: TRBJ2-2; clone size: -; D gene: TRBD2; V gene: TRBV7-3; CDR3 protein: CASSFSGRETGELFF; CDR3 DNA: TGTGCCAGCAGCTTTAGCGGGAGAGAGACCGGGGAGCTGTTTTTT
J gene: TRBJ2-4; clone size: -; D gene: -; V gene: TRBV27; CDR3 protein: CASSPQGLAKNIQYF; CDR3 DNA: TGTGCCAGCAGTCCCCAGGGGCTAGCCAAAAACATTCAGTACTTC
J gene: TRBJ1-3; clone size: -; D gene: -; V gene: TRBV30; CDR3 protein: CAWSLGVTGNTIYF; CDR3 DNA: TGTGCCTGGAGTCTGGGAGTGACTGGAAACACCATATATTTT
J gene: TRBJ1-2; clone size: -; D gene: -; V gene: TRBV29-1; CDR3 protein: CSVDNFVDRKGNGYTF; CDR3 DNA: TGCAGCGTTGATAACTTCGTTGACAGGAAAGGTAATGGCTACACCTTC
J gene: TRBJ2-4; clone size: -; D gene: TRBD2; V gene: TRBV28; CDR3 protein: CASSPRTSSLGIQYF; CDR3 DNA: TGTGCCAGCAGTCCCCGGACTAGCTCCCTGGGGATTCAGTACTTC